This record looks at one T cell receptor beta chain sequence and its context. The junction and the germline gene differ at one end; a read error may be behind it. This sample was taken from a study of blood T cell repertoires in COVID-19. Method: immunoSEQ multiplex PCR; TCRdb's copy keeps in-frame clones and lacks some. The sample has 160,000 or so clones, roughly 84% seen once. The sequence was collected from a man aged 60-69 years who had recovered from COVID-19. Sample: PBMCs or T cells enriched from blood (not recorded which).

This CDR3 reads CASRLSPGTEAFF. Written as DNA, the CDR3 is TGTGCCAGCAGGTTATCTCCAGGGACTGAAGCTTTCTTT. The chain employs TRBV27 and TRBJ1-1, with a possible D match to TRBD1 (5 bases). The CDR3 is made up of 13 amino acids. Per the germline V gene, CDR1 is MNHEY and CDR2 is SMNVEV (reference sequence).